This T cell receptor beta chain was sequenced during a study of cytomegalovirus exposure and HLA in healthy donors. Worth noting for this clone: Its antigen remains unidentified.

PCR employed 60 Vbeta and 13 Jbeta primers. Clones were sequenced by immunoSEQ multiplex PCR, and TCRdb holds only the in-frame ones, with some missing. The sample has some 130,000 clones, approximately 77% seen once; the top ten hold approximately 0.86%. Study-wide results and caveats: Previously analyzed data showed that most TCR beta V segments were productive at a frequency of about 87% or about 30%. HLA alleles were associated with roughly 17,000 TCR beta sequences in a later analysis at 0.05 false discovery rate. Among the most significant clusters, several appeared linked to common viral pathogens in a later analysis.

This sequence originates from a woman aged 60 to 75 in good health and CMV-seronegative. The sample consisted of PBMCs.

The CDR3 DNA sequence: TGTGCCAGCAGCGAGGGACAGCTCAATGAGCAGTTCTTC. Its protein is CASSEGQLNEQFF. The V call is TRBV9, the J call TRBJ2-1; 7 bases are a match to TRBD1. Germline V lookup: CDR1 SGDLS, CDR2 YYNGEE. CDR3 length equals 13 residues. Unmatched junction bases numbered 3, after V lost 3 bases and J lost 6 bases. Full variable domain (rest looked up from reference TRBV9 and TRBJ2-1): DSGVTQTPKHLITATGQRVTLRCSPRSGDLSVYWYQQSLDQGLQFLIQYYNGEERAKGNILERFSAQQFPDLHSELNLSSLELGDSALYFCASSEGQLNEQFFGPGTRLTVL.